This T cell receptor (beta chain) was sequenced during a study of vaccination and CD4 T cells after COVID-19. Treatment described: roughly nine-day PBMC culture with coronavirus spike peptide pools or control peptides (ViraFEST assay). Note on this clonotype: The target antigen is unknown.

With the Oncomine TCR Beta short-read assay, DNA from cultured CD4+ T cells was sequenced. One entry per CDR3 protein, called by TCRdb with MiXCR from the PCR reads. In the table there are some 10,000 distinct CDR3 sequences, 59% of which are singletons. This CDR3 spans 14 amino acids. The germline gives CDR1 SGDLS, CDR2 YYNGEE. Trimming took 3 bases from V and 1 from J; bases not matched to a gene: 3. The receptor was isolated from a human donor who had recovered from COVID-19. V gene TRBV9 combines with J gene TRBJ1-1; 7 nucleotides agree with TRBD1. The sequenced sample was CD4+ T cells from blood, cultured in vitro. The CDR3 nucleotides are TGTGCCAGCAGCGCAGGGACAGCGAACACTGAAGCTTTCTTT. This codes for CASSAGTANTEAFF.